This entry concerns a single T cell receptor (beta chain). Its antigen remains undetermined. Base-call qualities are not available, and no considerably larger clone is one nucleotide away. The data were taken from a study of PD-1 blockade in classical Hodgkin lymphoma (dated by TCRdb to 2020 to 2021). For context, the study as a whole: To define a peripheral blood immune signature of response to PD-1 blockade in classical Hodgkin lymphoma, the study combined TCR beta sequencing with CyTOF.

Overall study results and their limits: The study was restricted to a single clinical trial cohort, and the causes of repertoire differences, possibly disease activity or prior therapy, were left undefined. Baseline TCR diversity was reported to be lower in newly diagnosed patients than in healthy donors, and even lower in relapsed/refractory patients.

Sample time point, as interpreted from the label and publication: newly diagnosed, previously untreated cHL patient sample. Using a Miltenyi CD8+ T cell isolation kit, CD8+ T cells were purified from thawed PBMCs through magnetic negative selection. As a comparison group for the relapsed/refractory trial patients, PBMCs were sequenced from patients with newly diagnosed, previously untreated classical Hodgkin lymphoma. After peripheral blood was drawn into 8 mL Vacutainer Cell Preparation Tubes, PBMCs were isolated by centrifugation and then cryopreserved. Purified CD4+ and CD8+ fractions were prepared only for cases in which an additional PBMC sample was available. Magnetically labelled cells were removed on LS columns in a quadroMACS separator, and the flow-through was retained as the purified fraction. The Qiagen DNeasy kit was used to extract genomic DNA both from unsorted PBMCs and from the negatively selected CD4+ and CD8+ fractions. Amplification of TCR beta CDR3 regions was done by immunoSEQ multiplex PCR with primers that anneal to V and J segments. A synthetic immune receptor repertoire was used to minimize amplification bias, and any remaining bias was removed computationally after sequencing. Per the source publication's procedure: Repertoire diversity was quantified as the Shannon entropy index using custom Python scripts. The unsorted, CD4+ and CD8+ repertoires were each analyzed separately, with the exception of combined analyses, where CD4+ and CD8+ sequences were merged in silico. TCRdb stores this immuneACCESS table with in-frame sequences only. Part of the clones is absent; in the studies checked, under half of the shortfall reflects unresolved V genes, and no reason is known for the rest. D and trimming come from the DNA, and the V and J calls and clone size come from that table. This sample holds about 9,500 clones; 86% were observed only once. More than 13% of the sample belongs to the ten largest clones.

From its cysteine to its phenylalanine, the CDR3 spans 14 amino acids. Only the CDR3 portion is preserved as DNA: 42 bases, with reading frame beginning at the first base. V is clipped by 0 bases and J by 8 bases, and the sequence between their germline boundaries is 10 bases long. For CDR1 and CDR2, the germline V gene lists LGHNA and YSLEER. In this chain, TRBV4-3 is recombined with TRBJ1-4, with the D gene call left open. The source of this sequence is a human donor with classical Hodgkin lymphoma. Source material: CD8+ T cells from blood. The nucleotide sequence reads as follows: TGCGCCAGCAGCCAAGATTGGAAAGGGGAAAAACTGTTTTTT. Protein translation: CASSQDWKGEKLFF.